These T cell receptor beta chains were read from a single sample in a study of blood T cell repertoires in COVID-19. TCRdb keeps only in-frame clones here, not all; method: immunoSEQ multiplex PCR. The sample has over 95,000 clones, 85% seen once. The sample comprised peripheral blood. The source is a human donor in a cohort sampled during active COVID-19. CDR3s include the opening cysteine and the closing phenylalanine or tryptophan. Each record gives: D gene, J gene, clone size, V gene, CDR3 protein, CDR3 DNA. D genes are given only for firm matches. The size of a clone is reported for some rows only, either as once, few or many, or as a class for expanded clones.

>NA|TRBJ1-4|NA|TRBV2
CASRGDSSRKLFF
TGTGCCAGCAGGGGCGACAGTAGTCGGAAACTGTTTTTT
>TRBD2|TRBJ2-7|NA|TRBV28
CASSFASGGPYEQYF
TGTGCCAGCAGTTTCGCTAGCGGGGGACCCTACGAGCAGTACTTC
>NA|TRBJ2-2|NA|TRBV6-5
CASSLEGTGELFF
TGTGCCAGCAGTCTCGAGGGCACCGGGGAGCTGTTTTTT
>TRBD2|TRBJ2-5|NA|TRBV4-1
CASSQEFGLAGVQETQYF
TGCGCCAGCAGCCAAGAGTTCGGACTAGCGGGGGTGCAAGAGACCCAGTACTTC
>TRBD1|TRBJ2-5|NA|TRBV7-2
CASRVRTGKETQYF
TGTGCCAGCAGGGTTCGGACAGGGAAAGAGACCCAGTACTTC
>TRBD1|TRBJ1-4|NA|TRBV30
CAWSVNRGREKLFF
TGTGCCTGGAGTGTTAACAGGGGCAGGGAAAAACTGTTTTTT
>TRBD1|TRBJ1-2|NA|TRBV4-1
CASSQGGQGPYGYTF
TGCGCCAGCAGCCAAGGAGGACAGGGACCCTATGGCTACACCTTC
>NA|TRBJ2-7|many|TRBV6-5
CASSLGATGNYEQYF
TGTGCCAGCAGTTTGGGGGCGACAGGTAACTACGAGCAGTACTTC
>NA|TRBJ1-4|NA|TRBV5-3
CARSWGEDYEKLFF
TGTGCCAGAAGCTGGGGGGAGGATTATGAAAAACTGTTTTTT
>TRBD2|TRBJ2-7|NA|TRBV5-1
CASSPGTSGYYEQYF
TGCGCCAGCAGTCCCGGGACTAGCGGCTACTACGAGCAGTACTTC
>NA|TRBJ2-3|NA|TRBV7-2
CASSLATGDTQYF
TGTGCCAGCAGCTTAGCCACCGGGGATACGCAGTATTTT
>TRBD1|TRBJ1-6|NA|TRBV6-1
CASSEVGQGHSPLHF
TGTGCCAGCAGTGAAGTGGGACAGGGCCATTCACCCCTCCACTTT
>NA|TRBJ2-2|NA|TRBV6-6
CASSGFKGLNTGELFF
TGTGCCAGCAGTGGCTTCAAGGGGTTGAACACCGGGGAGCTGTTTTTT
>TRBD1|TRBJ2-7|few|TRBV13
CASSLTGGADTEQYF
TGTGCCAGCAGCTTAACAGGGGGCGCAGACACCGAGCAGTACTTC
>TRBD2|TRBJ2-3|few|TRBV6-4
CASSDSAGGLTDTQYF
TGTGCCAGCAGTGACTCGGCGGGGGGGCTCACAGATACGCAGTATTTT
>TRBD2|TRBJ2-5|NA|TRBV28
CASSLWASGGGHQETQYF
TGTGCCAGCAGTTTGTGGGCTAGCGGGGGGGGACACCAAGAGACCCAGTACTTC
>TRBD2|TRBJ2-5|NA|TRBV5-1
CASSLAPGGETQYF
TGCGCCAGCAGCTTGGCCCCGGGAGGGGAGACCCAGTACTTC
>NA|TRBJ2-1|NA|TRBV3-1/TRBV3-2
CASRRLGGEQFF
TGTGCCAGCAGACGCCTTGGGGGCGAGCAGTTCTTC
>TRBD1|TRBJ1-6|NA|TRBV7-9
CASSLDISGTVNSPLHF
TGTGCCAGCAGCTTAGATATTTCGGGGACAGTTAATTCACCCCTCCACTTT
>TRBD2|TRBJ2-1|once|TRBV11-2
CASSLDRGGLFNEQFF
TGTGCCAGCAGCTTAGATCGCGGGGGGCTCTTCAATGAGCAGTTCTTC
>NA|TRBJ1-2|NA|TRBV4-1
CASSQGTSERYGYTF
TGCGCCAGCAGCCAAGGGACAAGCGAACGCTATGGCTACACCTTC
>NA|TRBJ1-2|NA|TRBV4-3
CASSQETEYNYGYTF
TGCGCCAGCAGCCAAGAGACAGAATATAACTATGGCTACACCTTC
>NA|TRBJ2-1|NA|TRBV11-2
CASSLAGVYNEQFF
TGTGCCAGCAGCTTAGCAGGGGTCTACAATGAGCAGTTCTTC
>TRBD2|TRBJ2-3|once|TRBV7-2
CASSLSGGKEDTQYF
TGTGCCAGCAGCTTGAGCGGGGGTAAGGAAGATACGCAGTATTTT
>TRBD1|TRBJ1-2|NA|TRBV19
CASEDRGNGGYTF
TGTGCCAGTGAAGACAGGGGGAATGGAGGCTACACCTTC
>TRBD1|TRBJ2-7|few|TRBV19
CASSIGTGPYEQYF
TGTGCCAGTAGTATAGGGACAGGGCCCTACGAGCAGTACTTC
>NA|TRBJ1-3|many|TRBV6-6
CASSYTGSGNTIYF
TGTGCCAGCAGTTATACGGGCTCTGGAAACACCATATATTTT
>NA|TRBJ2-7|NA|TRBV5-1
CASSLVEGYEQYF
TGCGCCAGCAGCTTGGTGGAGGGCTACGAGCAGTACTTC
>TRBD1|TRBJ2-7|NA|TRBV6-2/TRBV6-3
CASSYTTDRAHF
TGTGCCAGCAGTTACACCACTGACAGGGCACACTTC
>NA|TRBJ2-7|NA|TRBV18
CASSQQDRYEQYF
TGTGCCAGCTCACAACAGGACCGCTACGAGCAGTACTTC
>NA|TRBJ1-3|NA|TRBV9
CASSAAGWGSGNTIYF
TGTGCCAGCAGCGCAGCGGGTTGGGGCTCTGGAAACACCATATATTTT
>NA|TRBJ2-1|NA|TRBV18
CASSPYRDSDEQFF
TGTGCCAGCTCACCATACAGGGATTCGGATGAGCAGTTCTTC
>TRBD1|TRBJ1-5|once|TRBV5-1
CASSSDRGNQPQHF
TGCGCCAGCAGCTCCGACAGGGGAAATCAGCCCCAGCATTTT
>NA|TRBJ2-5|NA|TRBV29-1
CSVGSSGRTGRETQYF
TGCAGCGTTGGGTCTAGTGGTAGAACAGGAAGGGAGACCCAGTACTTC
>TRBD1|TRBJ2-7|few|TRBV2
CAGHRDRDFEQYF
TGTGCCGGGCATCGGGACAGGGATTTCGAGCAGTACTTC
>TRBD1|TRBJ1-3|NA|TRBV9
CASSAFHRQGPGNTIYF
TGTGCCAGCAGCGCTTTCCATCGACAGGGCCCCGGAAACACCATATATTTT
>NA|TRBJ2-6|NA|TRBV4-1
CASRQQGIGNVLTF
TGCGCCAGCAGGCAACAGGGAATCGGGAACGTCCTGACTTTC
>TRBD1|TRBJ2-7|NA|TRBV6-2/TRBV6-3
CASSWDRVFEQYF
TGTGCCAGCAGTTGGGACAGAGTTTTCGAGCAGTACTTC
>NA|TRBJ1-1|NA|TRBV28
CASSFNPGYRTEAFF
TGTGCCAGCAGTTTCAACCCAGGCTATCGCACTGAAGCTTTCTTT
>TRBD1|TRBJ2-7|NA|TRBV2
CASKGQGAKGYEQYF
TGTGCCAGCAAAGGACAGGGGGCCAAAGGCTACGAGCAGTACTTC
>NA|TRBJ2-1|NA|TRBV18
CASSPLIQGDEQFF
TGTGCCAGCTCACCCTTAATACAGGGTGATGAGCAGTTCTTC
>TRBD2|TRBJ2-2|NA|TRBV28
CATGGRGNTGELFF
TGTGCCACCGGGGGGAGGGGGAACACCGGGGAGCTGTTTTTT
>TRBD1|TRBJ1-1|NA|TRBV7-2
CASSPPQGVAFF
TGTGCCAGCAGCCCACCACAGGGGGTAGCTTTCTTT
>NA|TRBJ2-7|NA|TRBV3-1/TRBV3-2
CASSRRGGEQYF
TGTGCCAGCAGCCGGCGAGGGGGCGAGCAGTACTTC
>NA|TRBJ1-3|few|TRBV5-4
CASSLDRAPGNTIYF
TGTGCCAGCAGCTTGGACAGGGCGCCTGGAAACACCATATATTTT